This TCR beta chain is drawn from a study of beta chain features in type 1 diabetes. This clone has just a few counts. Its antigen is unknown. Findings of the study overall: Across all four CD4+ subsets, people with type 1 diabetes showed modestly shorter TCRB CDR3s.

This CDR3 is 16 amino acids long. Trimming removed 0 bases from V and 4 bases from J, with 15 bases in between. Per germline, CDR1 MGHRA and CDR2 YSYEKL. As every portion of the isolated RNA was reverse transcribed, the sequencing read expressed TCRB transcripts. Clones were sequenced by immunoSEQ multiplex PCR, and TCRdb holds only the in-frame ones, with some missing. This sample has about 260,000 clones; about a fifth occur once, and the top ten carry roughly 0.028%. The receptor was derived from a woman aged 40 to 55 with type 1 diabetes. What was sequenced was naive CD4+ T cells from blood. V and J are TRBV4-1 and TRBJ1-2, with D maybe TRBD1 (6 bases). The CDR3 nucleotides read TGCGCCAGCAGCCAAGAGGGGGCTCTAGAGGGCTATGGCTACACCTTC. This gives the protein CASSQEGALEGYGYTF.